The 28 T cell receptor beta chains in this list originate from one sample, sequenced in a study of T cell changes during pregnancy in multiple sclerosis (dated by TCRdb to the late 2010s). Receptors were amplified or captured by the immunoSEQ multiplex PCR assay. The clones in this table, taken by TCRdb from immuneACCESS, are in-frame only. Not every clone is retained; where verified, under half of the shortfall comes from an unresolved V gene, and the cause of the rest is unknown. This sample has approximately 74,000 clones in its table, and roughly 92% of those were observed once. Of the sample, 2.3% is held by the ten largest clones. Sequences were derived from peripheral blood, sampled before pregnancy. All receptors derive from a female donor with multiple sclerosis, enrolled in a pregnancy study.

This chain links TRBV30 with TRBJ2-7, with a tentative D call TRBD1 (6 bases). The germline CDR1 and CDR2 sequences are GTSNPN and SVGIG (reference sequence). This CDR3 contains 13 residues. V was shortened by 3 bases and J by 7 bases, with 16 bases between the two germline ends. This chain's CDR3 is CAWRDRRRGEQYF. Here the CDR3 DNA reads TGTGCCTGGAGGGACAGACGAAGGGGGGAGCAGTACTTC.

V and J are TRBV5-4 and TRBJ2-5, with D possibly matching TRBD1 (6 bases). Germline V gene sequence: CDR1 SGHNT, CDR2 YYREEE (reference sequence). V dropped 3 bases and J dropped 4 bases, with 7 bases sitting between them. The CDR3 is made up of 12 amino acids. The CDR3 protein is CASSSDRETQYF. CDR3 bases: TGTGCCAGCAGCTCGGACAGAGAGACCCAGTACTTC.

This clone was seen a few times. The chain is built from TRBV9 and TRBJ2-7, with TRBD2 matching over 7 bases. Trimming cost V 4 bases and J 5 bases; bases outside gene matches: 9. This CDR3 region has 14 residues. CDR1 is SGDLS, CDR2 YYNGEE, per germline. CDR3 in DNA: TGTGCCAGCAGCCGGGACTACATATTTGACGAGCAGTACTTC. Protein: CASSRDYIFDEQYF.

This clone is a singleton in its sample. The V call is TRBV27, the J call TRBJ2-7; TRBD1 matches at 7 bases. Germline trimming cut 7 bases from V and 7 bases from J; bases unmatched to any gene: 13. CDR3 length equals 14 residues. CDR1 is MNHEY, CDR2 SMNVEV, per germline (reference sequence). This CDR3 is CASIETGARGEQYF. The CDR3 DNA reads TGTGCCAGCATCGAAACAGGGGCACGCGGAGAGCAGTACTTC.

CDR3 nucleotide sequence: TGTGCCAGCAGTTCCGTCAGGGGGAGCTCCTACGAGCAGTACTTC. Translated, it gives CASSSVRGSSYEQYF. The chain recombines TRBV28 with TRBJ2-7; 7 bases match TRBD1. V lost 4 bases and J lost 0; bases outside the gene matches: 6. The CDR3 loop spans 15 amino acids. The germline V gene encodes CDR1 MDHEN and CDR2 SYDVKM. The full variable domain, completed using reference TRBV28 and TRBJ2-7, is DVKVTQSSRYLVKRTGEKVFLECVQDMDHENMFWYRQDPGLGLRLIYFSYDVKMKEKGDIPEGYSVSREKKERFSLILESASTNQTSMYLCASSSVRGSSYEQYFGPGTRLTVT.

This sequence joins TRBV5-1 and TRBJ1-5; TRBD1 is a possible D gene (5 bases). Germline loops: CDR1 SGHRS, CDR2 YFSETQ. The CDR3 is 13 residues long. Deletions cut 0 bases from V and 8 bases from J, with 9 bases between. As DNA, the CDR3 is TGCGCCAGCAGCTTGGGGGGCGCGGAGCCCCAGCATTTT. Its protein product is CASSLGGAEPQHF.

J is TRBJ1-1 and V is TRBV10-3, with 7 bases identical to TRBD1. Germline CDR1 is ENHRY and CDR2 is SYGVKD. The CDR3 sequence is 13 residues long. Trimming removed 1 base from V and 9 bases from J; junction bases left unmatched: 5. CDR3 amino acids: CAISELGQSQAFF. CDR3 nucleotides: TGTGCCATCAGTGAGTTGGGACAGTCTCAAGCTTTCTTT.

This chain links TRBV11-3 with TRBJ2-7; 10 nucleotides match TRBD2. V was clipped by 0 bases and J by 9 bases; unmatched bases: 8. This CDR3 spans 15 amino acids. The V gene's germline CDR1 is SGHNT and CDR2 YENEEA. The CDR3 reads CASSLEPLAGEGQYF. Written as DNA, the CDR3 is TGTGCCAGCAGCTTAGAACCCCTAGCGGGAGAAGGGCAGTACTTC.

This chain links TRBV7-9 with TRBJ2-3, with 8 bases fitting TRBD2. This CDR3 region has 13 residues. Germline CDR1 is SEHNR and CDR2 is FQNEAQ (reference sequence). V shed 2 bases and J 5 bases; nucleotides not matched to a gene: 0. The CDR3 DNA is TGTGCCAGCAGCTTACTAGCGGGAGATACGCAGTATTTT. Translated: CASSLLAGDTQYF.

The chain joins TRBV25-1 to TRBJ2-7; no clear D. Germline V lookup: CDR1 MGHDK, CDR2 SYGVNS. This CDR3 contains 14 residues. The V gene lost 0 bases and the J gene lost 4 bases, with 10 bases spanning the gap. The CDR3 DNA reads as TGTGCCAGCAGTGAATATCGAACATTTTACGAGCAGTACTTC. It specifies CASSEYRTFYEQYF.

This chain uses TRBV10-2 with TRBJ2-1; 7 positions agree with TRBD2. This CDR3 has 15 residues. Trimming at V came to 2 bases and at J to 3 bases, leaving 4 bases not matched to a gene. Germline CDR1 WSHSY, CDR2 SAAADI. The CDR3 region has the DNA TGCGCCAGCAGTGAGGGACTAGGTCGCTACAATGAGCAGTTCTTC. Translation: CASSEGLGRYNEQFF.

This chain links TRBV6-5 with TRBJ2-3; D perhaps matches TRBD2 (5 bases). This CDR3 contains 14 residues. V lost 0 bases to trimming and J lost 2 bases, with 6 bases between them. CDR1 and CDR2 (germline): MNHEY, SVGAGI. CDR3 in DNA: TGTGCCAGCAGTTACTCGGACTCCACAGATACGCAGTATTTT. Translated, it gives CASSYSDSTDTQYF.

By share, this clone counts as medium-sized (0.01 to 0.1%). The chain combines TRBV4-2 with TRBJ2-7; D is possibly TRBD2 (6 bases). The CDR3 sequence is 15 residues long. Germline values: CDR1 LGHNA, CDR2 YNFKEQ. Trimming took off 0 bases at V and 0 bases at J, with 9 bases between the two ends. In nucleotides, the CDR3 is TGTGCCAGCAGCCAAGAGGAGGGGAGCTCCTACGAGCAGTACTTC. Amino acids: CASSQEEGSSYEQYF.

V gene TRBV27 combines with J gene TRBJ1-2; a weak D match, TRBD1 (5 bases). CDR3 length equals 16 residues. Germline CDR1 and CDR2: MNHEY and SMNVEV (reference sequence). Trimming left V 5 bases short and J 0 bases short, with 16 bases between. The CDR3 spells CASSPRRTPTNYGYTF. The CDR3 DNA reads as TGTGCCAGCAGTCCCAGACGGACACCGACTAACTATGGCTACACCTTC.

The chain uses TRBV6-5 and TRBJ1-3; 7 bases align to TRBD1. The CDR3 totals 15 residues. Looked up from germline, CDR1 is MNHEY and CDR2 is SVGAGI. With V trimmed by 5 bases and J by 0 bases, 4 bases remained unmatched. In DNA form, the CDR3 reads TGTGCCAGCAGTGCGGACAGGTACTCTGGAAACACCATATATTTT. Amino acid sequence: CASSADRYSGNTIYF.

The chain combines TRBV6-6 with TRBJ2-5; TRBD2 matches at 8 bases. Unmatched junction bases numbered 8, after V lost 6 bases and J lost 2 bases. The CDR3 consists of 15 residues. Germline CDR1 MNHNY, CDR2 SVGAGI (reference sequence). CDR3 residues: CASRLQSGSQETQYF. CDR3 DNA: TGTGCCAGCAGGCTACAAAGCGGGAGTCAAGAGACCCAGTACTTC.

The CDR3 bases are TGTGCCAGCAGTGAATTGGGAGGGTTTTTGGGGGGCGAATATGGCTACACCTTC. Its translation: CASSELGGFLGGEYGYTF. The rearrangement links TRBV6-1 to TRBJ1-2, with D perhaps matching TRBD1 (6 bases). Trimming left V 2 bases short and J 5 bases short, with 24 bases between. This CDR3 spans 18 amino acids. CDR1 MNHNS and CDR2 SASEGT come from the germline V gene.

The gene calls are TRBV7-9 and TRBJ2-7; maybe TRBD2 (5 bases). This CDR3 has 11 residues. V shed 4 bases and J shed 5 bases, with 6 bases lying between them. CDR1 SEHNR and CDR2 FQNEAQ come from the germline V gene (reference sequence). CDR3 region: CASSSLDEQYF. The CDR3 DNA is TGTGCCAGCAGCTCACTAGACGAGCAGTACTTC.

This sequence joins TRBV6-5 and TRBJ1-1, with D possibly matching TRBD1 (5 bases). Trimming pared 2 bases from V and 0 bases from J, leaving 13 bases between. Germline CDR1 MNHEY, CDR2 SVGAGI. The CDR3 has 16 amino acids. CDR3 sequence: CASSYGAGRMNTEAFF. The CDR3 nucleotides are TGTGCCAGCAGTTACGGGGCGGGACGGATGAACACTGAAGCTTTCTTT.

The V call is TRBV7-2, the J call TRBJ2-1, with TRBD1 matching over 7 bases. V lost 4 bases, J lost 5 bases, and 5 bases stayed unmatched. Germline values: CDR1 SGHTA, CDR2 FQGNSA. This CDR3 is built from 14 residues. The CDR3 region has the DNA TGTGCCAGCAGCTCCGGACAGGCTAACAATGAGCAGTTCTTC. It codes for CASSSGQANNEQFF.

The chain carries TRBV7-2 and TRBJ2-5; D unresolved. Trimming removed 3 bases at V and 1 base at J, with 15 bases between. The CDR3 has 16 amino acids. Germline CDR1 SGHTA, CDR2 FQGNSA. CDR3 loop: CASSFVHGLGQETQYF. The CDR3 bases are TGTGCCAGCAGCTTCGTCCACGGGTTGGGCCAAGAGACCCAGTACTTC.

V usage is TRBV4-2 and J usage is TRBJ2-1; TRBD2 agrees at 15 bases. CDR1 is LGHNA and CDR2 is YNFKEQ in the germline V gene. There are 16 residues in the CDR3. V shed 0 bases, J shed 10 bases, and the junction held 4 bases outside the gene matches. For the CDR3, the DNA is TGTGCCAGCAGCCAAGAATGGACTAGCGGGAGGGAAGAGCAGTTCTTC. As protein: CASSQEWTSGREEQFF.

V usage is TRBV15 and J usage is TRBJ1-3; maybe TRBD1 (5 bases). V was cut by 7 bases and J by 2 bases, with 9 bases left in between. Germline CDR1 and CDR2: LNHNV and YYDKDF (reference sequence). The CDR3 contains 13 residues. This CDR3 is CATTGGAGNTIYF. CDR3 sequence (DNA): TGTGCCACCACGGGAGGGGCTGGAAACACCATATATTTT.

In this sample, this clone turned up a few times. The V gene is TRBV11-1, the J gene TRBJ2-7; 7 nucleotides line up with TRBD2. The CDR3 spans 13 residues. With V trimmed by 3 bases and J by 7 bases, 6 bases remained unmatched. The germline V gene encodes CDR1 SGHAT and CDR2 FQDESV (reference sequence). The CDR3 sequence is CASSLRELGEQYF. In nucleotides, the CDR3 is TGTGCCAGCAGCTTGCGGGAGTTGGGGGAGCAGTACTTC.

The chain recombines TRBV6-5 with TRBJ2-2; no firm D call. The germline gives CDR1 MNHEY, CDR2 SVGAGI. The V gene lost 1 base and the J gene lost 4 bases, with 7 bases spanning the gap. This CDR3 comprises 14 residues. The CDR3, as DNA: TGTGCCAGCAGTTACTATGTATTCACCGGGGAGCTGTTTTTT. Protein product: CASSYYVFTGELFF.

CDR3 region: CASSPPGQNTGELFF. The CDR3, as DNA: TGTGCCAGCAGCCCCCCTGGGCAGAACACCGGGGAGCTGTTTTTT. The chain employs TRBV7-3 and TRBJ2-2, with D unclear. Trimming cost V 5 bases and J 1 base, with 11 bases left between them. Germline V gene sequence: CDR1 SGHTA, CDR2 FQGTGA. This CDR3 is built from 15 residues. Full variable domain (rest looked up from reference TRBV7-3 and TRBJ2-2): GAGVSQTPSNKVTEKGKYVELRCDPISGHTALYWYRQSLGQGPEFLIYFQGTGAADDSGLPNDRFFAVRPEGSVSTLKIQRTERGDSAVYLCASSPPGQNTGELFFGEGSRLTVL.

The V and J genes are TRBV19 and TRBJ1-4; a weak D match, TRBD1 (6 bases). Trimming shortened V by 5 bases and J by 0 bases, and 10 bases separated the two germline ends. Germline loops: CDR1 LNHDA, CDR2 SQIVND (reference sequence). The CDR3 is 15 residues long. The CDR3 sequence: CASSGWTATNEKLFF. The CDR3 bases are TGTGCCAGTAGTGGCTGGACAGCAACTAATGAAAAACTGTTTTTT.

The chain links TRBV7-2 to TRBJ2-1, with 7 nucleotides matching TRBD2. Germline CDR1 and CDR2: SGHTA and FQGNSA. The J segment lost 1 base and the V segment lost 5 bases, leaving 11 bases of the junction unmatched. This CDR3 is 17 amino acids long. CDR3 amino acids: CASSAPWGAGSYNEQFF. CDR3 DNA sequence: TGTGCCAGCAGCGCCCCATGGGGAGCGGGGTCCTACAATGAGCAGTTCTTC.